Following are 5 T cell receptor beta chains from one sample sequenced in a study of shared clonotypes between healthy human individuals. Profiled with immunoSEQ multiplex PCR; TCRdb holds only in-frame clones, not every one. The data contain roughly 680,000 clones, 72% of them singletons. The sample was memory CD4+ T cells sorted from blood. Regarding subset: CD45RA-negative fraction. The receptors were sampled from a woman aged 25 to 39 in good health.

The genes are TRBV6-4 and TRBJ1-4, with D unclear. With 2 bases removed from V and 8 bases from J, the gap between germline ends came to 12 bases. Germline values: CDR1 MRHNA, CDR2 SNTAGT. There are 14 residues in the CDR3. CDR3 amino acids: CASSDRPAPEKLFF. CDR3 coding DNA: TGTGCCAGCAGTGACCGCCCAGCCCCCGAAAAACTGTTTTTT.

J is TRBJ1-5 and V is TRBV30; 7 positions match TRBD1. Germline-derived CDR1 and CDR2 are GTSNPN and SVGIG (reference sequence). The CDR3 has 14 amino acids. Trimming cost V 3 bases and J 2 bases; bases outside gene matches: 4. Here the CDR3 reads CAWSTGTGNQPQHF. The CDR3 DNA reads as TGTGCCTGGAGCACCGGGACAGGCAATCAGCCCCAGCATTTT.

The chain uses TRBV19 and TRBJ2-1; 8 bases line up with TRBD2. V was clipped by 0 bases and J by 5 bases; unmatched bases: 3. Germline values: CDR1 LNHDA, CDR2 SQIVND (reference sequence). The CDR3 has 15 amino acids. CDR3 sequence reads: CASSIDRTSHNEQFF. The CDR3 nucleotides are TGTGCCAGTAGTATAGACCGGACTAGCCACAATGAGCAGTTCTTC.

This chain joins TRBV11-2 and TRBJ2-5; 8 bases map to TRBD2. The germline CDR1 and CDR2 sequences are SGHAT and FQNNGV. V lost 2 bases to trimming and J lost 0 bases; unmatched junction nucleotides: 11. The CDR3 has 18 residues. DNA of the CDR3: TGTGCCAGCAGCTTATTTTCCGGTGCTAGCGGGTACCAAGAGACCCAGTACTTC. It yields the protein CASSLFSGASGYQETQYF. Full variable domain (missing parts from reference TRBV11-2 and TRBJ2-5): EAGVAQSPRYKIIEKRQSVAFWCNPISGHATLYWYQQILGQGPKLLIQFQNNGVVDDSQLPKDRFSAERLKGVDSTLKIQPAKLEDSAVYLCASSLFSGASGYQETQYFGPGTRLLVL.

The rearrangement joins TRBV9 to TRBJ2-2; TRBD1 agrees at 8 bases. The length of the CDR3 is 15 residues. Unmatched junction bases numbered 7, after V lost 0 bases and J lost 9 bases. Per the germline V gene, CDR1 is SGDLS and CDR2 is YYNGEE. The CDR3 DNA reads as TGTGCCAGCAGCGTAGCGACAGGGGTTTCTCGGGAGCTGTTTTTT. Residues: CASSVATGVSRELFF.